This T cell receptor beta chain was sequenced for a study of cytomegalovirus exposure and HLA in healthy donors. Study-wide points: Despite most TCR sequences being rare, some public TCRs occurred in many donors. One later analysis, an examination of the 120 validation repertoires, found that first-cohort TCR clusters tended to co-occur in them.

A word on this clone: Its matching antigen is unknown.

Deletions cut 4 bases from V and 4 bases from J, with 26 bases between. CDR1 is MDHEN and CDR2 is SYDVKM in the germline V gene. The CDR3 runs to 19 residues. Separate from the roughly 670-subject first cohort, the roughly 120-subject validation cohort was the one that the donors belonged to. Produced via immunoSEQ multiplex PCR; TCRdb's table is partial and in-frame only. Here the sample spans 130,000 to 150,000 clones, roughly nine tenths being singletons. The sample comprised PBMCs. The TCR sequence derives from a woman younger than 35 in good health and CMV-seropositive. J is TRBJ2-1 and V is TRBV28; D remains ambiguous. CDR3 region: CASSSQDPLLSRSYNEQFF. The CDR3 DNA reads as TGTGCCAGCAGTTCGCAGGATCCGCTATTGAGTCGTTCATACAATGAGCAGTTCTTC.